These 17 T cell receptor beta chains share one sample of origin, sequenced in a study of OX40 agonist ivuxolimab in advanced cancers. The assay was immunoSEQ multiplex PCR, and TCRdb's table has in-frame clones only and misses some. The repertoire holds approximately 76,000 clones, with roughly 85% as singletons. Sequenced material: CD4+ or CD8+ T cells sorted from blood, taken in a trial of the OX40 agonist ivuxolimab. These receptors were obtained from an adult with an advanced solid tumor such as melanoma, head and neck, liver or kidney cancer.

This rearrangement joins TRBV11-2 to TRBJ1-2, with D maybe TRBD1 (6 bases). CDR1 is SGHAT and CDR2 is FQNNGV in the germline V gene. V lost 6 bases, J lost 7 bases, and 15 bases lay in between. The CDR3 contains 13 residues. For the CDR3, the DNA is TGTGCCAGCAGTCCAGGGGCAATGGGTGGCTACACCTTC. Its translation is CASSPGAMGGYTF.

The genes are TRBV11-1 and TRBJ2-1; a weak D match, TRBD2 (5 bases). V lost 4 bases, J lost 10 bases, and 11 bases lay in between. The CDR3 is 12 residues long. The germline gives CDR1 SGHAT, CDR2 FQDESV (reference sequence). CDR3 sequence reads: CASSSNRGEQFF. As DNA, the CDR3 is TGTGCCAGCAGCTCCAACCGAGGGGAGCAGTTCTTC.

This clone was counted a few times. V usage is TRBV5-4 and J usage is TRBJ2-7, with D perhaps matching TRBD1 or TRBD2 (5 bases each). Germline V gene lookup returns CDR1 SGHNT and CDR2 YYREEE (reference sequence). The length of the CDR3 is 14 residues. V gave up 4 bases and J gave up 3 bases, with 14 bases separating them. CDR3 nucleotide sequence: TGTGCCAGCAGCGAGGGGCCGAGAAACTACGAGCAGTACTTC. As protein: CASSEGPRNYEQYF.

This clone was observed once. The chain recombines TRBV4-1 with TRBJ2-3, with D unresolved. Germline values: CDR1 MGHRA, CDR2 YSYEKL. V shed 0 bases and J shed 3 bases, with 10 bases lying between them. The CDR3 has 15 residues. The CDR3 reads CASSQEAFGTDTQYF. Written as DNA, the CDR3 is TGCGCCAGCAGCCAAGAGGCTTTTGGGACAGATACGCAGTATTTT.

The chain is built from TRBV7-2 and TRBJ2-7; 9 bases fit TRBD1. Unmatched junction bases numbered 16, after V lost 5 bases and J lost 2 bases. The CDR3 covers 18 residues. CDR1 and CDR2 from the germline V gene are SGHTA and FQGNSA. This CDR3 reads CASSRALSGTGFPYEQYF. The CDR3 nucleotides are TGTGCCAGCAGCCGCGCGTTGTCCGGGACAGGGTTTCCCTACGAGCAGTACTTC.

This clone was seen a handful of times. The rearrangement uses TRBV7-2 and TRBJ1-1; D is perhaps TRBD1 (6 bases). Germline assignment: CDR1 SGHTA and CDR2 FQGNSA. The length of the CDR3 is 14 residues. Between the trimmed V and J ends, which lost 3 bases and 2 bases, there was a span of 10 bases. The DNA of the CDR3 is TGTGCCAGCAGCTTTCGGGGGCTTAACACTGAAGCTTTCTTT. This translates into CASSFRGLNTEAFF. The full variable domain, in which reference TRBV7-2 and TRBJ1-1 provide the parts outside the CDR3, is GAGVSQSPSNKVTEKGKDVELRCDPISGHTALYWYRQSLGQGLEFLIYFQGNSAPDKSGLPSDRFSAERTGGSVSTLTIQRTQQEDSAVYLCASSFRGLNTEAFFGQGTRLTVV.

CDR3 loop: CASSSTQGAGYTF. For the CDR3, the DNA is TGTGCCAGCAGCTCCACCCAGGGTGCTGGCTACACCTTC. The chain uses TRBV7-2 and TRBJ1-2; D may be TRBD1 (5 bases). CDR1 and CDR2 from the germline V gene are SGHTA and FQGNSA. V shed 4 bases and J shed 7 bases, with 13 bases lying between them. CDR3 length: 13 amino acids.

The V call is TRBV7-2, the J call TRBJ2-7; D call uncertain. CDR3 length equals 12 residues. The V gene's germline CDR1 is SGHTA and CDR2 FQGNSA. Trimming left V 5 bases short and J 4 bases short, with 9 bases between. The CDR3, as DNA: TGTGCCAGCAGCGCCCGGACGTACGAGCAGTACTTC. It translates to CASSARTYEQYF. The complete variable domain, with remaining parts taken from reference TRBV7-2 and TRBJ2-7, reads GAGVSQSPSNKVTEKGKDVELRCDPISGHTALYWYRQSLGQGLEFLIYFQGNSAPDKSGLPSDRFSAERTGGSVSTLTIQRTQQEDSAVYLCASSARTYEQYFGPGTRLTVT.

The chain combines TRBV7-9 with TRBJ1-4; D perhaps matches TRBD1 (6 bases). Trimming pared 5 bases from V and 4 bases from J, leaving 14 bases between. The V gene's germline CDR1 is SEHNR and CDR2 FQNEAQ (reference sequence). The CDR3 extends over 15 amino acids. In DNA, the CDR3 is TGTGCCAGCAGCCCCTGGGGGCAGGATAATGAAAAACTGTTTTTT. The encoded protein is CASSPWGQDNEKLFF.

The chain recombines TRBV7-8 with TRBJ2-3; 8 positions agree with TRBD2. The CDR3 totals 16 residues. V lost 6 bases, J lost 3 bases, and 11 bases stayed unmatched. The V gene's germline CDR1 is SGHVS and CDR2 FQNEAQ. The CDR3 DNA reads TGTGCCAGCAGTTTGGCTAGCGGGTCTGGGACAGATACGCAGTATTTT. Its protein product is CASSLASGSGTDTQYF.

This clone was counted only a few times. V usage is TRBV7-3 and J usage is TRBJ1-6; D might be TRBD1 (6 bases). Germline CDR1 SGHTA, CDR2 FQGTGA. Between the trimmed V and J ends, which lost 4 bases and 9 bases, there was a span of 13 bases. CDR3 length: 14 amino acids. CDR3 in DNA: TGTGCCAGCAGCTGGGACATCCTCGGTTCACCCCTCCACTTT. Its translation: CASSWDILGSPLHF.

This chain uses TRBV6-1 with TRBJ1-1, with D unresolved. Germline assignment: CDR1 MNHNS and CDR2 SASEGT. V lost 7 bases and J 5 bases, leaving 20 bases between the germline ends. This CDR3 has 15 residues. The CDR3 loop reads CASTKAGRRETEAFF. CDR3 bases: TGTGCCAGCACCAAAGCGGGGAGAAGGGAGACTGAAGCTTTCTTT.

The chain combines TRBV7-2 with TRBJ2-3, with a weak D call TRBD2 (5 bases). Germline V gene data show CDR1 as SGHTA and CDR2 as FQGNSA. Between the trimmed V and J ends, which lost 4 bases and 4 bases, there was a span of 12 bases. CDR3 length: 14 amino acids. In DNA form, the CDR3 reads TGTGCCAGCAGCTCTGGACTCCAGGCAGATACGCAGTATTTT. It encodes CASSSGLQADTQYF.

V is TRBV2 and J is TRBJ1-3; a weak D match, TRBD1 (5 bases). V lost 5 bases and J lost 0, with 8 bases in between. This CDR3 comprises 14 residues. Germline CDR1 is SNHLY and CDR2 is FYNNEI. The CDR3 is CASSSTVSGNTIYF. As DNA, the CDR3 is TGTGCCAGCAGTTCGACAGTCTCTGGAAACACCATATATTTT. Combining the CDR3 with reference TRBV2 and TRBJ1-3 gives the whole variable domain EPEVTQTPSHQVTQMGQEVILRCVPISNHLYFYWYRQILGQKVEFLVSFYNNEISEKSEIFDDQFSVERPDGSNFTLKIRSTKLEDSAMYFCASSSTVSGNTIYFGEGSWLTVV.

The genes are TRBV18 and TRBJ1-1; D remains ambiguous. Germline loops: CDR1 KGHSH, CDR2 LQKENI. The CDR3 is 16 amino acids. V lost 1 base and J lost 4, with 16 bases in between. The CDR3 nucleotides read TGTGCCAGCTCACCACGGAGGGCCACCCCGGGCACTGAAGCTTTCTTT. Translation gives CASSPRRATPGTEAFF.

CDR3 sequence: CASSQVSGGPGTDTQYF. The CDR3 DNA reads TGCGCCAGCAGCCAAGTTTCCGGGGGGCCGGGAACAGATACGCAGTATTTT. The chain has TRBV4-3 and TRBJ2-3, with D perhaps TRBD2 (7 bases). V lost 1 base and J 3 bases, leaving 17 bases between the germline ends. Germline V lookup: CDR1 LGHNA, CDR2 YSLEER. The CDR3 sequence is 17 residues long.

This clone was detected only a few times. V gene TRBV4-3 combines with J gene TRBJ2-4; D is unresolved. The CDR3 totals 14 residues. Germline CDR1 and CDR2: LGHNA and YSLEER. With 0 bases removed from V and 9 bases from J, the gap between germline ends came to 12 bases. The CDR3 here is CASSQEPERSIQYF. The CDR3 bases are TGCGCCAGCAGCCAAGAGCCGGAGAGAAGCATTCAGTACTTC.